The source of this T cell receptor beta chain is a study of radiotherapy plus CTLA-4 blockade in lung cancer. Study-wide results and caveats: After treatment with radiotherapy plus ipilimumab, TCR clones that came from the tumor expanded in blood.

Receiving focal radiation plus CTLA-4 blockade with ipilimumab were patients who had chemo-refractory metastatic non-small-cell lung cancer. Germline trimming cut 8 bases from V and 5 bases from J; bases unmatched to any gene: 12. The length of the CDR3 is 15 residues. Germline V gene lookup returns CDR1 MDHEN and CDR2 SYDVKM. Clones were read by immunoSEQ multiplex PCR, and TCRdb kept only the in-frame ones, dropping some. This sample carries some 100,000 clones, just under 80% of them seen once, and the ten largest clones take roughly 5%. As to this clone: The antigen is undetermined.

The sequencing here drew on peripheral blood, taken from a patient treated with radiotherapy plus ipilimumab. The chain recombines TRBV28 with TRBJ2-5; 9 nucleotides line up with TRBD1. The TCR sequence derives from a human donor with non-small cell lung cancer who had a partial response to radiotherapy plus ipilimumab. This chain's CDR3 is CASRGAGTGLETQYF. The CDR3 DNA follows: TGTGCCAGCCGCGGAGCGGGGACAGGGTTGGAGACCCAGTACTTC.